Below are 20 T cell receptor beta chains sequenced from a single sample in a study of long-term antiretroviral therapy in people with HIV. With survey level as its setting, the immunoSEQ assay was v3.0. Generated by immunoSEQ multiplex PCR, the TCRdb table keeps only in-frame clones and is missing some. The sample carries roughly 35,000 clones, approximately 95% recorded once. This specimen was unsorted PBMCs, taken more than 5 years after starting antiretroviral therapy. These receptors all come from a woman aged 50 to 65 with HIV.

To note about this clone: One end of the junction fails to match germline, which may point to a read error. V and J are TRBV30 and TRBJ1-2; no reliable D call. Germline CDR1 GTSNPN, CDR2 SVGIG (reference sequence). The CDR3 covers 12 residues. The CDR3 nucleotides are TGTGCCTGGAGTGTTCCCCCGGTCTCAGGCGGCTTC. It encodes CAWSVPPVSGGF. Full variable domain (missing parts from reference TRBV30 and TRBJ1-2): SQTIHQWPATLVQPVGSPLSLECTVEGTSNPNLYWYRQAAGRGLQLLFYSVGIGQISSEVPQNLSASRPQDRQFILSSKKLLLSDSGFYLCAWSVPPVSGGFGSGTRLTVV.

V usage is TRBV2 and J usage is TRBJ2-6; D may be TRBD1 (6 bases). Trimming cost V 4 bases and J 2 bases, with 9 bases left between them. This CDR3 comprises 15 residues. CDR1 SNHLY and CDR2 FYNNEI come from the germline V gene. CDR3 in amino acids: CASSVNRAGANVLTF. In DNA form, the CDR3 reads TGTGCCAGCAGTGTAAACAGGGCTGGGGCCAACGTCCTGACTTTC.

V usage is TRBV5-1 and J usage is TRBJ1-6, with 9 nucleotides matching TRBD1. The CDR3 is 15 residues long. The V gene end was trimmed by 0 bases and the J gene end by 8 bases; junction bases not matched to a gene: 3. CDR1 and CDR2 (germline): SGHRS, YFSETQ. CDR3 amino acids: CASSLGTGVDSPLHF. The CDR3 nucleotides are TGCGCCAGCAGCTTGGGGACAGGGGTAGATTCACCCCTCCACTTT.

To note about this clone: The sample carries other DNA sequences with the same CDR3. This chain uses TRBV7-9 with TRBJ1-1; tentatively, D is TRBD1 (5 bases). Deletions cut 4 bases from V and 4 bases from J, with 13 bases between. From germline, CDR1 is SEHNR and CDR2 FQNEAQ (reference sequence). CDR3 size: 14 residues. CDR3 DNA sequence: TGTGCCAGCAGCTCCCTCAGGGCGGGCACTGAAGCTTTCTTT. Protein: CASSSLRAGTEAFF.

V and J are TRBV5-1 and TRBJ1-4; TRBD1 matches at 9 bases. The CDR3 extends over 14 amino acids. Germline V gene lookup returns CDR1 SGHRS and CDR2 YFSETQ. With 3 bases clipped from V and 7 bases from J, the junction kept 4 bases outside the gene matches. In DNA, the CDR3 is TGCGCCAGCAGCTCGACGGGACAGGGTGAAAAACTGTTTTTT. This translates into CASSSTGQGEKLFF.

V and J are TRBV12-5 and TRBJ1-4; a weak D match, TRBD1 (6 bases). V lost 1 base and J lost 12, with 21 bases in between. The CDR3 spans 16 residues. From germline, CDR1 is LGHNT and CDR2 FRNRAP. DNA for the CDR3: TGTGCTAGTGGTTTGGCTACCGGGAGGGGGGATGTGGAACTGTTTTTT. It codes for CASGLATGRGDVELFF.

In nucleotides, the CDR3 is TGTGCCAGCAGCTTAGGGGCTAGCGGGGTAGAGACCCAGTACTTC. Its protein product is CASSLGASGVETQYF. This chain uses TRBV7-2 with TRBJ2-5; TRBD2 agrees at 9 bases. V was clipped by 1 base and J by 4 bases; unmatched bases: 4. CDR3 length: 15 residues. Germline lookup yields CDR1 SGHTA and CDR2 FQGNSA.

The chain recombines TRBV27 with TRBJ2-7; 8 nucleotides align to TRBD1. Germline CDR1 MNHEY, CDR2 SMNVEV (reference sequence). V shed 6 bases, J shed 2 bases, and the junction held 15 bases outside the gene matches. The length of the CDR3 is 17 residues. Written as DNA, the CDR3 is TGTGCCAGCAGAAACTTGGGTATTTCGACAGGGGCCTACGAGCAGTACTTC. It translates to CASRNLGISTGAYEQYF.

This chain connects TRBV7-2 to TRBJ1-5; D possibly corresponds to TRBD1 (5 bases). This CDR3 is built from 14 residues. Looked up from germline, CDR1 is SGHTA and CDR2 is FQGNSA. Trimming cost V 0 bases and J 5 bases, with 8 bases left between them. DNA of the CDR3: TGTGCCAGCAGCTTAGCTGGGGGAGATCAGCCCCAGCATTTT. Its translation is CASSLAGGDQPQHF.

This chain's CDR3 is CASSLWAGDRGVGNQPQHF. For the CDR3, the DNA is TGTGCCAGCAGTTTATGGGCAGGGGATCGTGGAGTAGGCAATCAGCCCCAGCATTTT. The chain uses TRBV27 and TRBJ1-5, with D possibly being TRBD1 (6 bases). Trimming cost V 1 base and J 2 bases, with 21 bases left between them. CDR1 and CDR2 (germline): MNHEY, SMNVEV (reference sequence). CDR3 length: 19 residues.

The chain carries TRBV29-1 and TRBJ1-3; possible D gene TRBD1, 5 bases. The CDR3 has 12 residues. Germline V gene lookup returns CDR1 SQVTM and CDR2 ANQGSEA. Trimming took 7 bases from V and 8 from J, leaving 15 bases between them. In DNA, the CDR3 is TGCAGCGCTCGCCTCGGGGGGGACACCATATATTTT. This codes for CSARLGGDTIYF.

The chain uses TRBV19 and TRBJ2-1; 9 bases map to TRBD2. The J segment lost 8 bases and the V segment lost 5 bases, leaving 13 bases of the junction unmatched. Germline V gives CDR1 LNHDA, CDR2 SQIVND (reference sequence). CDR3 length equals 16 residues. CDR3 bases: TGTGCCAGTAGTGATAGCGGGGGCCCCGAAGTGTATGAGCAGTTCTTC. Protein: CASSDSGGPEVYEQFF. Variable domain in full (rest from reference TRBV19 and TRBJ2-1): DGGITQSPKYLFRKEGQNVTLSCEQNLNHDAMYWYRQDPGQGLRLIYYSQIVNDFQKGDIAEGYSVSREKKESFPLTVTSAQKNPTAFYLCASSDSGGPEVYEQFFGPGTRLTVL.

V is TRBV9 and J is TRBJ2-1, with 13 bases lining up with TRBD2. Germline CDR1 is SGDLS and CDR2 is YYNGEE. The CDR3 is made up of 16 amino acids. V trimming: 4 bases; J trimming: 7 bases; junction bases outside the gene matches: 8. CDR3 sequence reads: CASSPRTSGGENEQFF. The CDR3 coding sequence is TGTGCCAGCAGCCCCCGTACTAGCGGGGGGGAGAATGAGCAGTTCTTC.

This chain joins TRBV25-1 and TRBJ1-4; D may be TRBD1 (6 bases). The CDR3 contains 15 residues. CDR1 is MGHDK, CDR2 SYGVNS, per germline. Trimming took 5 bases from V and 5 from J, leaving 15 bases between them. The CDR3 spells CASSWGGPRNEKLFF. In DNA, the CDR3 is TGTGCCAGCAGTTGGGGGGGGCCGAGGAATGAAAAACTGTTTTTT. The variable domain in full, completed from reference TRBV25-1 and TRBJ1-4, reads EADIYQTPRYLVIGTGKKITLECSQTMGHDKMYWYQQDPGMELHLIHYSYGVNSTEKGDLSSESTVSRIRTEHFPLTLESARPSHTSQYLCASSWGGPRNEKLFFGSGTQLSVL.

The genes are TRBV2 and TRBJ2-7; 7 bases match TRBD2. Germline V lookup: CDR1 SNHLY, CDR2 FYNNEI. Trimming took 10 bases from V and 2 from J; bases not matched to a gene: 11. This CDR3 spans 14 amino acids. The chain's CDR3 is CATAGTIQPYEQYF. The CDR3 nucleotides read TGTGCCACAGCCGGGACTATCCAACCCTACGAGCAGTACTTC. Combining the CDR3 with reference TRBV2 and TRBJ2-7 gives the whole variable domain EPEVTQTPSHQVTQMGQEVILRCVPISNHLYFYWYRQILGQKVEFLVSFYNNEISEKSEIFDDQFSVERPDGSNFTLKIRSTKLEDSAMYFCATAGTIQPYEQYFGPGTRLTVT.

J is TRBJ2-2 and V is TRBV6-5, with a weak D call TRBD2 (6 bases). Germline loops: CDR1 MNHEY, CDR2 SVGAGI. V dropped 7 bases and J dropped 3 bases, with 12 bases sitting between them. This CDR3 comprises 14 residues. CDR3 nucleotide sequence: TGTGCCAGCAAACCCACGGGGGACACCGGGGAGCTGTTTTTT. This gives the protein CASKPTGDTGELFF.

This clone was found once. CDR3 sequence reads: CASSPPGYNSPLHF. As DNA, the CDR3 is TGTGCCAGCTCACCCCCGGGCTATAATTCACCCCTCCACTTT. The chain carries TRBV18 and TRBJ1-6; D not resolved. CDR1 KGHSH and CDR2 LQKENI come from the germline V gene. The germline V and J ends were trimmed by 3 bases and 3 bases, with 6 bases remaining between them. CDR3 size: 14 residues. The complete variable domain, with remaining parts taken from reference TRBV18 and TRBJ1-6, reads NAGVMQNPRHLVRRRGQEARLRCSPMKGHSHVYWYRQLPEEGLKFMVYLQKENIIDESGMPKERFSAEFPKEGPSILRIQQVVRGDSAAYFCASSPPGYNSPLHFGNGTRLTVT.

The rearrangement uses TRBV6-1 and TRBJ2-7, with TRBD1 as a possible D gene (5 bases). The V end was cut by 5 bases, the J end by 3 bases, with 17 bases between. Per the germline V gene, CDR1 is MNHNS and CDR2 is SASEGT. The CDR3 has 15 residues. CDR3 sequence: CASSPEAVRDYEQYF. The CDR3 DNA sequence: TGTGCCAGCAGTCCCGAGGCGGTCAGGGACTACGAGCAGTACTTC.

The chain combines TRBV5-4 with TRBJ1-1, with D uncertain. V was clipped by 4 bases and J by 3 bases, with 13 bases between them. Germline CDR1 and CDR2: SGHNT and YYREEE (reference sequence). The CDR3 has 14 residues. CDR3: CASSVDSRDTEAFF. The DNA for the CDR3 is TGTGCCAGCAGCGTAGATAGCCGGGACACTGAAGCTTTCTTT.

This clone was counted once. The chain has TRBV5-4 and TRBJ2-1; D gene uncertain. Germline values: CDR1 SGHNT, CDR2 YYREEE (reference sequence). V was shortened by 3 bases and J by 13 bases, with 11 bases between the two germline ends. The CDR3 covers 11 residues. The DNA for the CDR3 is TGTGCCAGCAGCTCCGAGGTGAAACAGTTCTTC. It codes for CASSSEVKQFF.